These 20 T cell receptor beta chains came from one sample sequenced in a study of blood T cell repertoires in COVID-19. Measured with immunoSEQ multiplex PCR; TCRdb has only the in-frame clones, and not every one. The data contain under 250,000 clones, 80% to 85% of them singletons. Material for sequencing was peripheral blood. These receptors were collected from a woman between 70 and 85 years old with COVID-19, enrolled during active disease.

DNA for the CDR3: TGTGCCAGCAGCCCCCGGGCAGGGACTGAAGCTTTCTTT. Its protein is CASSPRAGTEAFF. The genes are TRBV11-3 and TRBJ1-1; TRBD1 might be the D (5 bases). V lost 5 bases and J lost 5, with 12 bases in between. CDR1 SGHNT and CDR2 YENEEA come from the germline V gene. The CDR3 totals 13 residues.

V and J are TRBV7-2 and TRBJ1-1, with 7 bases lining up with TRBD1. The CDR3 consists of 15 residues. V shed 4 bases and J 1 base; nucleotides not matched to a gene: 6. Germline V gene lookup returns CDR1 SGHTA and CDR2 FQGNSA. The CDR3 sequence: CASSWRDRGNTEAFF. CDR3 DNA sequence: TGTGCCAGCAGCTGGCGGGACAGAGGGAACACTGAAGCTTTCTTT. Supplemented by reference TRBV7-2 and TRBJ1-1, the full variable domain reads GAGVSQSPSNKVTEKGKDVELRCDPISGHTALYWYRQSLGQGLEFLIYFQGNSAPDKSGLPSDRFSAERTGGSVSTLTIQRTQQEDSAVYLCASSWRDRGNTEAFFGQGTRLTVV.

This chain links TRBV12-3 or TRBV12-4 with TRBJ1-5; D ambiguous. Trimming took off 3 bases at V and 2 bases at J, with 5 bases between the two ends. The CDR3 runs to 13 residues. The CDR3 DNA sequence: TGTGCCAGCAGTTTTCAGGGCAATCAGCCCCAGCATTTT. This translates into CASSFQGNQPQHF.

J is TRBJ1-5 and V is TRBV19; the match to TRBD1 covers 9 bases. The CDR3 loop spans 15 amino acids. V gave up 7 bases and J gave up 7 bases; unmatched junction bases: 11. Looked up from germline, CDR1 is LNHDA and CDR2 is SQIVND (reference sequence). The CDR3 sequence is CASTEGTGRFQPQHF. CDR3 coding DNA: TGTGCCAGTACGGAAGGGACAGGGAGGTTCCAGCCCCAGCATTTT.

The rearrangement joins TRBV19 to TRBJ2-7, with 8 bases aligning to TRBD1. CDR3 length equals 15 residues. In germline, CDR1 is LNHDA, CDR2 SQIVND (reference sequence). Trimming cost V 9 bases and J 2 bases; bases outside gene matches: 12. The CDR3 loop reads CASKSARDRPYEQYF. The CDR3 DNA reads as TGTGCCAGCAAGTCGGCACGGGACAGGCCCTACGAGCAGTACTTC.

The chain is built from TRBV4-1 and TRBJ2-1; TRBD1 might be the D (6 bases). With 8 bases removed from V and 1 base from J, the gap between germline ends came to 15 bases. Germline lookup yields CDR1 MGHRA and CDR2 YSYEKL. This CDR3 is 15 amino acids long. The chain's CDR3 is CASGPQGISYNEQFF. CDR3 DNA: TGCGCCAGCGGACCCCAGGGGATATCCTACAATGAGCAGTTCTTC.

V gene TRBV5-1 combines with J gene TRBJ2-7; 7 nucleotides agree with TRBD2. CDR3 length: 15 amino acids. Looked up from germline, CDR1 is SGHRS and CDR2 is YFSETQ. The V gene end was trimmed by 0 bases and the J gene end by 6 bases; junction bases not matched to a gene: 9. CDR3: CASSLVGGGPPEQYF. CDR3 nucleotides: TGCGCCAGCAGCTTGGTCGGGGGAGGGCCTCCCGAGCAGTACTTC.

The chain is built from TRBV6-6 and TRBJ1-5; 9 positions match TRBD1. CDR1 MNHNY and CDR2 SVGAGI come from the germline V gene (reference sequence). V shed 6 bases and J 4 bases; nucleotides not matched to a gene: 10. The CDR3 extends over 16 amino acids. The CDR3 loop reads CASRPADRGNNQPQHF. DNA of the CDR3: TGTGCCAGCAGGCCAGCGGACAGGGGAAATAATCAGCCCCAGCATTTT.

The rearrangement joins TRBV28 to TRBJ2-7; D is perhaps TRBD1 (6 bases). The CDR3 has 16 residues. CDR1 is MDHEN and CDR2 is SYDVKM in the germline V gene. V lost 2 bases, J lost 5 bases, and 19 bases lay in between. CDR3 sequence (DNA): TGTGCCAGCAGTTTAAGTCGTAGGGCAGGGGTTCACGAGCAGTACTTC. Translation gives CASSLSRRAGVHEQYF.

The V call is TRBV5-4, the J call TRBJ1-6, with 8 bases identical to TRBD1. The V and J ends lost 2 bases and 4 bases, in that order; junction bases with no gene match: 14. Germline V CDR1 and CDR2: SGHNT, YYREEE (reference sequence). The CDR3 is 19 residues long. This CDR3 reads CASSFKTAQGEGYNSPLHF. Here the CDR3 DNA reads TGTGCCAGCAGCTTCAAAACGGCACAGGGGGAGGGATATAATTCACCCCTCCACTTT.

CDR3 bases: TGTGCCAGCAGTTTCCCAAGTTTCAGGGTCAAAGACTATGGCTACACCTTC. This encodes CASSFPSFRVKDYGYTF. V gene TRBV27 combines with J gene TRBJ1-2, with D perhaps matching TRBD1 (5 bases). Looked up from germline, CDR1 is MNHEY and CDR2 is SMNVEV (reference sequence). The CDR3 is 17 amino acids. V lost 3 bases to trimming and J lost 3 bases, with 20 bases between them.

This clone showed up just once. The chain combines TRBV27 with TRBJ2-1; 7 positions match TRBD2. Germline V gene lookup returns CDR1 MNHEY and CDR2 SMNVEV (reference sequence). This CDR3 comprises 16 residues. V shed 5 bases and J 0 bases; nucleotides not matched to a gene: 7. CDR3 amino acids: CASSGSGVGSYNEQFF. The CDR3 DNA sequence: TGTGCCAGCAGTGGCAGCGGGGTGGGCTCCTACAATGAGCAGTTCTTC.

The chain carries TRBV28 and TRBJ2-3; TRBD2 matches at 10 bases. Losses at the gene ends were 5 bases for V and 2 bases for J; bases not matched to a gene: 13. Germline loops: CDR1 MDHEN, CDR2 SYDVKM. The CDR3 runs 18 residues. Here the CDR3 DNA reads TGTGCCAGCAGTCCCCTTGGGGTAGCGGGAGGAACCACAGATACGCAGTATTTT. Its protein is CASSPLGVAGGTTDTQYF.

This clone was seen a handful of times. The chain has TRBV6-4 and TRBJ2-7; tentative D call: TRBD1 (6 bases). The V gene's germline CDR1 is MRHNA and CDR2 SNTAGT. The CDR3 extends over 14 amino acids. V lost 0 bases to trimming and J lost 2 bases, with 8 bases between them. CDR3 DNA sequence: TGTGCCAGCAGTGACTCTGCAGGGGCCTACGAGCAGTACTTC. This codes for CASSDSAGAYEQYF.

The gene calls are TRBV29-1 and TRBJ1-1, with TRBD1 matching over 9 bases. J lost 1 base, V lost 5 bases, and 5 bases had no gene match. Per germline, CDR1 SQVTM and CDR2 ANQGSEA. The CDR3 has 14 residues. CDR3 coding DNA: TGCAGCGTTTCCATGGGACAGGGGAACACTGAAGCTTTCTTT. Translation: CSVSMGQGNTEAFF.

This rearrangement joins TRBV11-2 to TRBJ1-1; D call uncertain. CDR1 SGHAT and CDR2 FQNNGV come from the germline V gene. V was clipped by 8 bases and J by 1 base, with 11 bases between them. The CDR3 length is 13 residues. In DNA form, the CDR3 reads TGTGCCAGCGGACTAGGCCCGAACACTGAAGCTTTCTTT. This gives the protein CASGLGPNTEAFF.

This rearrangement joins TRBV27 to TRBJ1-1; TRBD1 might be the D (6 bases). Deletions cut 1 base from V and 11 bases from J, with 14 bases between. From germline, CDR1 is MNHEY and CDR2 SMNVEV (reference sequence). The CDR3 sequence is 13 residues long. DNA of the CDR3: TGTGCCAGCAGTTTATTAGGGGGTCGGGTGGCTTTCTTT. Its translation is CASSLLGGRVAFF.

The chain combines TRBV28 with TRBJ1-5; D unresolved. The germline gives CDR1 MDHEN, CDR2 SYDVKM. V was cut by 6 bases and J by 3 bases, with 15 bases left in between. This CDR3 region has 15 residues. CDR3 protein: CASSPTSGFNQPQHF. The CDR3 region has the DNA TGTGCCAGCAGCCCAACTTCCGGGTTCAATCAGCCCCAGCATTTT.

The chain combines TRBV4-1 with TRBJ2-7, with D possibly matching TRBD1 (6 bases). The CDR3 contains 13 residues. From germline, CDR1 is MGHRA and CDR2 YSYEKL. Between the trimmed V and J ends, which lost 4 bases and 3 bases, there was a span of 10 bases. CDR3 DNA sequence: TGCGCCAGCAGCCGTGGGGGCTTCTACGAGCAGTACTTC. Its translation: CASSRGGFYEQYF.

This clone came up a few times. The rearrangement uses TRBV24-1 and TRBJ2-2; TRBD2 agrees at 9 bases. Per germline, CDR1 KGHDR and CDR2 SFDVKD. There are 17 residues in the CDR3. V lost 1 base to trimming and J lost 5 bases; unmatched junction nucleotides: 7. CDR3 residues: CATSDFSASGTTGELFF. CDR3 coding DNA: TGTGCCACCAGTGATTTTTCGGCTAGCGGGACGACCGGGGAGCTGTTTTTT.